A single sample is the source of the 20 T cell receptor beta chains below, sequenced in a study of T cell responses to AZD1222 COVID-19 vaccine. Generated by immunoSEQ multiplex PCR, the TCRdb table keeps only in-frame clones and is missing some. The sample has around 99,000 clones; roughly 88% are singletons. The source material was peripheral blood, sampled on day 0 of AZD1222 vaccination. The receptors come from an adult in good health.

This chain links TRBV5-6 with TRBJ1-6; 8 bases align to TRBD1. Germline V gives CDR1 SGHDT, CDR2 YYEEEE. There are 18 residues in the CDR3. Unmatched junction bases numbered 8, after V lost 0 bases and J lost 3 bases. CDR3: CASSLAAAGGFYNSPLHF. In DNA, the CDR3 is TGTGCCAGCAGCTTGGCCGCGGCAGGGGGCTTCTATAATTCACCCCTCCACTTT. The complete variable domain, with remaining parts taken from reference TRBV5-6 and TRBJ1-6, reads DAGVTQSPTHLIKTRGQQVTLRCSPKSGHDTVSWYQQALGQGPQFIFQYYEEEERQRGNFPDRFSGHQFPNYSSELNVNALLLGDSALYLCASSLAAAGGFYNSPLHFGNGTRLTVT.

This clone was detected only once. The chain combines TRBV3-1 (or the pseudogene TRBV3-2) with TRBJ1-5; a possible D gene is TRBD1 (5 bases). Germline CDR1 is LGHDT and CDR2 is YNNKEL (reference sequence). Trimming left V 1 base short and J 2 bases short, with 12 bases between. The CDR3 is made up of 16 amino acids. The CDR3: CASSQGTGGGNQPQHF. The CDR3, as DNA: TGTGCCAGCAGCCAAGGCACGGGAGGGGGCAATCAGCCCCAGCATTTT.

This clone has just one count. The rearrangement uses TRBV18 and TRBJ2-2, with 7 bases lining up with TRBD1. This CDR3 comprises 16 residues. Germline trimming cut 2 bases from V and 0 bases from J; bases unmatched to any gene: 3. Germline lookup yields CDR1 KGHSH and CDR2 LQKENI. The chain's CDR3 is CASSPLTGTNTGELFF. As DNA, the CDR3 is TGTGCCAGCTCACCATTGACAGGGACGAACACCGGGGAGCTGTTTTTT.

In DNA form, the CDR3 reads TGTGCCAGCAGTCCCCCGACAATTTGGGAGCAGTACTTC. Translated, it gives CASSPPTIWEQYF. This chain connects TRBV6-2 or TRBV6-3 to TRBJ2-7; D gene unclear. V lost 5 bases to trimming and J lost 7 bases, with 15 bases between them. The germline CDR1 and CDR2 sequences are MNHEY and SVGEGT. This CDR3 has 13 amino acids.

V usage is TRBV20-1 and J usage is TRBJ1-1; TRBD1 is a possible D gene (5 bases). Germline assignment: CDR1 DFQATT and CDR2 SNEGSKA (reference sequence). This CDR3 is 15 amino acids long. V was pared by 3 bases and J by 5 bases, with 19 bases between. CDR3 DNA sequence: TGCAGTGCTAGTTGGCACTACAGCCGGGGGACTGAAGCTTTCTTT. It translates to CSASWHYSRGTEAFF.

This clone occurred many times. J is TRBJ1-5 and V is TRBV19; TRBD1 matches at 8 bases. Germline V gene lookup returns CDR1 LNHDA and CDR2 SQIVND (reference sequence). The V segment lost 10 bases and the J segment 2 bases; nucleotides outside the gene matches: 7. CDR3 length: 14 amino acids. The CDR3 nucleotides read TGTGCCACCGAGACAGGGGAGGGCAATCAGCCCCAGCATTTT. Its protein product is CATETGEGNQPQHF.

The chain has TRBV10-3 and TRBJ1-1, with 7 bases matching TRBD1. The CDR3 spans 12 residues. V gave up 11 bases and J gave up 6 bases; unmatched junction bases: 9. Germline V gives CDR1 ENHRY, CDR2 SYGVKD. The CDR3 region is CASLDRESEAFF. In nucleotides, the CDR3 is TGTGCCTCACTCGACAGGGAATCTGAAGCTTTCTTT.

The chain joins TRBV7-2 to TRBJ2-3, with D perhaps matching TRBD1 or TRBD2 (6 bases each). In germline, CDR1 is SGHTA, CDR2 FQGNSA. V lost 1 base and J 8 bases, leaving 16 bases between the germline ends. This CDR3 has 15 amino acids. In DNA form, the CDR3 reads TGTGCCAGCAGCTTAGAGGGGGGACTGGCCCCTACGCAGTATTTT. Residues: CASSLEGGLAPTQYF.

The chain has TRBV5-6 and TRBJ1-2; 9 positions agree with TRBD1. CDR3 length: 15 amino acids. After removal of 4 bases from V and 2 bases from J, the junction contained 6 bases not matched to a gene. Germline CDR1 reads SGHDT; CDR2 reads YYEEEE. CDR3 nucleotides: TGTGCCAGCAGCCAGCCGGGACAGGGAAACTATGGCTACACCTTC. This gives the protein CASSQPGQGNYGYTF.

This clone was observed once. V gene TRBV7-3 combines with J gene TRBJ1-4, with 7 positions matching TRBD1. The CDR3 length is 15 residues. Germline V gene data show CDR1 as SGHTA and CDR2 as FQGTGA. V dropped 7 bases and J dropped 7; count of bases not matched to a gene: 12. CDR3 in amino acids: CASNATGTAREKLFF. In DNA form, the CDR3 reads TGTGCCAGCAACGCAACCGGGACAGCCCGTGAAAAACTGTTTTTT.

In its sample, this clone was seen once. The chain uses TRBV7-2 and TRBJ1-4; D perhaps matches TRBD1 (6 bases). The CDR3 extends over 14 amino acids. Germline lookup yields CDR1 SGHTA and CDR2 FQGNSA. Trimming removed 5 bases from V and 5 bases from J, with 12 bases in between. CDR3 in amino acids: CASSPGQSNEKLFF. In DNA form, the CDR3 reads TGTGCCAGCAGCCCCGGACAGTCAAATGAAAAACTGTTTTTT.

In DNA form, the CDR3 reads TGCGCCAGCAGTCACCCCCGAGGGCCGCCGATTGAAGCCTCTAATTCACCCCTCCACTTT. This codes for CASSHPRGPPIEASNSPLHF. The J gene is TRBJ1-6, the V gene TRBV23-1; no clear D. TRBV23-1 is an ORF, with its function uncertain. V lost 3 bases, J lost 6 bases, and 27 bases lay in between. The CDR3 is 20 residues long.

This clone was recorded only once. The V call is TRBV7-2, the J call TRBJ1-5, with D unresolved. The length of the CDR3 is 13 residues. The V gene lost 5 bases and the J gene lost 5 bases, with 10 bases spanning the gap. Per the germline V gene, CDR1 is SGHTA and CDR2 is FQGNSA. The CDR3 DNA is TGTGCCAGCAGCCTCCTCATTGATCAGCCCCAGCATTTT. As protein: CASSLLIDQPQHF.

This clone was detected only once. V and J are TRBV9 and TRBJ2-2, with 11 bases identical to TRBD1. The germline CDR1 and CDR2 sequences are SGDLS and YYNGEE. The V segment lost 0 bases and the J segment 6 bases; nucleotides outside the gene matches: 7. CDR3 size: 17 residues. The CDR3 loop reads CASSVGVGQGASGELFF. CDR3 DNA: TGTGCCAGCAGCGTAGGAGTCGGACAGGGGGCATCCGGGGAGCTGTTTTTT.

The chain recombines TRBV5-1 with TRBJ1-3; D perhaps matches TRBD1 (6 bases). The CDR3 extends over 16 amino acids. The V end was cut by 5 bases, the J end by 6 bases, with 21 bases between. Germline lookup yields CDR1 SGHRS and CDR2 YFSETQ. DNA for the CDR3: TGCGCCAGCAGTTCCGGACAGCCTATTAGGTTAAACACCATATATTTT. It codes for CASSSGQPIRLNTIYF.

This clone was picked up a small number of times. This rearrangement joins TRBV11-2 to TRBJ2-2; no clear D. Germline assignment: CDR1 SGHAT and CDR2 FQNNGV. The V and J ends lost 0 bases and 1 base respectively, with 6 bases between them. The CDR3 totals 15 residues. The CDR3 nucleotides are TGTGCCAGCAGCTTAGAGTTCGTGAACACCGGGGAGCTGTTTTTT. Protein sequence: CASSLEFVNTGELFF.

J is TRBJ2-3 and V is TRBV27; D is uncertain. The length of the CDR3 is 11 residues. Trimming cost V 3 bases and J 6 bases, with 4 bases left between them. The germline gives CDR1 MNHEY, CDR2 SMNVEV (reference sequence). The CDR3 nucleotides read TGTGCCAGCAGTTTGCGGGATACGCAGTATTTT. The encoded protein is CASSLRDTQYF.

This chain connects TRBV6-2 or TRBV6-3 to TRBJ2-1; D gene uncertain. Per the germline V gene, CDR1 is MNHEY and CDR2 is SVGEGT. The CDR3 consists of 16 residues. Trimming left V 4 bases short and J 7 bases short, with 20 bases between. CDR3 DNA sequence: TGTGCCAGCAGTTCCGTGTTCTCTTTCTGGGCGAATGAGCAGTTCTTC. Translating gives CASSSVFSFWANEQFF.

V usage is TRBV9 and J usage is TRBJ1-3; D is unclear. In germline, CDR1 is SGDLS, CDR2 YYNGEE. The CDR3 runs 15 residues. Trimming removed 4 bases at V and 2 bases at J, with 13 bases between. The CDR3 here is CASSPEGLPGNTIYF. Written as DNA, the CDR3 is TGTGCCAGCAGCCCTGAAGGGTTACCTGGAAACACCATATATTTT.

The rearrangement links TRBV5-1 to TRBJ1-1; possibly TRBD1 for D (6 bases). The germline CDR1 and CDR2 sequences are SGHRS and YFSETQ. The CDR3 is made up of 15 amino acids. Trimming took 3 bases from V and 1 from J, leaving 13 bases between them. The CDR3 protein is CASSWGARTNTEAFF. CDR3 DNA sequence: TGCGCCAGCAGCTGGGGGGCTCGAACGAACACTGAAGCTTTCTTT. The full variable domain, completed using reference TRBV5-1 and TRBJ1-1, is KAGVTQTPRYLIKTRGQQVTLSCSPISGHRSVSWYQQTPGQGLQFLFEYFSETQRNKGNFPGRFSGRQFSNSRSEMNVSTLELGDSALYLCASSWGARTNTEAFFGQGTRLTVV.